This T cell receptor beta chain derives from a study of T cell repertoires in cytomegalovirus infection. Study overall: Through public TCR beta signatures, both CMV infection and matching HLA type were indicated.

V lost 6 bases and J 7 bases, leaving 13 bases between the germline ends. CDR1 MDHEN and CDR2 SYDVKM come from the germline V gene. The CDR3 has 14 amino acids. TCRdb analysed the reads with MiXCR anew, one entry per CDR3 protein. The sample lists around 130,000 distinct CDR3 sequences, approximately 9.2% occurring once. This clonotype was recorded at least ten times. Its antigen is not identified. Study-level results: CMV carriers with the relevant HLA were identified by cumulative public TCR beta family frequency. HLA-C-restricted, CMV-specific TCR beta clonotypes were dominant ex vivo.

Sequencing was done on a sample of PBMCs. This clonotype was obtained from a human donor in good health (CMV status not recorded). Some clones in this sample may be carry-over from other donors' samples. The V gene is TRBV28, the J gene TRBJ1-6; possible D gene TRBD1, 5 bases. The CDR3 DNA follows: TGTGCCAGCAGCAGAGGGACCCAAAATTCACCCCTCCACTTT. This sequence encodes CASSRGTQNSPLHF.